Below are 3 T cell receptor beta chains sequenced from a single sample in a study of neoadjuvant anti-PD-1 for oral cavity cancer. Sequencing was performed with immunoSEQ multiplex PCR; in TCRdb, only in-frame clones are kept and a portion is missing. Of under 20,000 clones listed, approximately 68% are singletons. The sequences come from PBMCs, collected before nivolumab (anti-PD-1) treatment. The receptors shown here come from a person between 35 and 79 years old with oral cavity squamous cell carcinoma.

The rearrangement links TRBV5-1 to TRBJ2-5, with 8 positions matching TRBD2. The V gene end was trimmed by 6 bases and the J gene end by 5 bases; junction bases not matched to a gene: 6. CDR1 and CDR2 (germline): SGHRS, YFSETQ. The CDR3 consists of 13 residues. For the CDR3, the DNA is TGCGCCAGCAACTCAGCGGGAGTTGAGACCCAGTACTTC. This gives the protein CASNSAGVETQYF.

V is TRBV2 and J is TRBJ2-7; D remains ambiguous. V lost 5 bases to trimming and J lost 4 bases, with 6 bases between them. This CDR3 region has 11 residues. In germline, CDR1 is SNHLY, CDR2 FYNNEI. CDR3 residues: CASSPQYEQYF. Written as DNA, the CDR3 is TGTGCCAGCAGTCCCCAGTACGAGCAGTACTTC.

The V call is TRBV5-6, the J call TRBJ2-5, with TRBD2 matching 11 bases. The CDR3 is 14 amino acids. The germline gives CDR1 SGHDT, CDR2 YYEEEE. The V segment lost 5 bases and the J segment 2 bases; nucleotides outside the gene matches: 2. CDR3: CASSLAGGQETQYF. The CDR3 nucleotides read TGTGCCAGCAGTCTAGCGGGAGGTCAAGAGACCCAGTACTTC.